Only one count was recorded for the clone carrying this TCR beta chain. Its antigen is still unknown. Produced via immunoSEQ multiplex PCR; TCRdb's table is partial and in-frame only. The table records roughly 380,000 clones, about 91% of them present only once. CDR1 and CDR2 from the germline V gene are SGDLS and YYNGEE. V dropped 2 bases and J dropped 2 bases, with 10 bases sitting between them. This CDR3 is 14 amino acids long. The data derive from a study of Ad26.COV2.S vaccination and SARS-CoV-2 variants. Study results and limitations: While placebo recipients had lower spike-specific TCR breadth, vaccine recipients had more. Reportedly, after vaccination the spike-specific CD8+ and CD4+ T cell responses displayed substantial breadth.

The origin of this receptor is a human donor who had recovered from COVID-19. V gene TRBV9 combines with J gene TRBJ2-5; D is undetermined. The material was peripheral blood, obtained after recovery from COVID-19. The CDR3 region is CASSVAATQETQYF. The CDR3, as DNA: TGTGCCAGCAGCGTTGCGGCAACTCAAGAGACCCAGTACTTC.